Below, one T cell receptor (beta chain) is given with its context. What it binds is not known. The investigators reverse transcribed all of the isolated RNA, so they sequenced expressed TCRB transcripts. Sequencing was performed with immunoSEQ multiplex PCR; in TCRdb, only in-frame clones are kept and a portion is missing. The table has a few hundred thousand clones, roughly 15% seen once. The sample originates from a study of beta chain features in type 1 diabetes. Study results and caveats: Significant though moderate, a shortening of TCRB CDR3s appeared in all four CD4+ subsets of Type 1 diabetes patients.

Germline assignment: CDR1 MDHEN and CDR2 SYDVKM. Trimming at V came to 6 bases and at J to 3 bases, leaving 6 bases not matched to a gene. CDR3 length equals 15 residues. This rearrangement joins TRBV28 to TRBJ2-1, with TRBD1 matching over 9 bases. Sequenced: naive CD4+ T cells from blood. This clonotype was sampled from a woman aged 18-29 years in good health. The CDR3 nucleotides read TGTGCCAGCAGCGCTCCGGGACAGGGCTACAATGAGCAGTTCTTC. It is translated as CASSAPGQGYNEQFF.